The T cell receptor beta chain described here comes from a study of CD8 T cells in Susac syndrome. V lost 1 base to trimming and J lost 7 bases, with 14 bases between them. The CDR3 loop spans 14 amino acids. The germline CDR1 and CDR2 sequences are LGHDT and YNNKEL (reference sequence). RNA in amounts of roughly 0.45 to 1 ug was reverse transcribed with random hexamers. In TCRdb, the immunoSEQ multiplex PCR reads were re-called with MiXCR into one record per CDR3 protein. The sample lists about 140,000 distinct CDR3 sequences, approximately 95% occurring once. J is TRBJ2-7 and V is TRBV3-1; TRBD2 might be the D (5 bases). The sequence came from a human donor with Susac syndrome. Sequencing was done on a sample of CD4+ T cells from PBMCs. CDR3 amino acids: CASSQGGSVGEQYF. In nucleotides, the CDR3 is TGTGCCAGCAGCCAAGGGGGTAGCGTGGGGGAGCAGTACTTC.